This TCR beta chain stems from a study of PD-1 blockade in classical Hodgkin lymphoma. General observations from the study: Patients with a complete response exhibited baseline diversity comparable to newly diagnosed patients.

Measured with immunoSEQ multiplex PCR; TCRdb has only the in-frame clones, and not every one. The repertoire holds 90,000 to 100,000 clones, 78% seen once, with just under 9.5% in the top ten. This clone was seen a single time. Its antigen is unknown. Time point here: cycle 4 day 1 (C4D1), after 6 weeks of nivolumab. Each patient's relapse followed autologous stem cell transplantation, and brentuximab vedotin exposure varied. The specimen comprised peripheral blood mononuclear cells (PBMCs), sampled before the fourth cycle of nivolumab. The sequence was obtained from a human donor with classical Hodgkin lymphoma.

The CDR3 loop reads CASSLWGAKNIQYF. Here the CDR3 DNA reads TGTGCCAGCAGCTTGTGGGGGGCGAAAAACATTCAGTACTTC. The chain couples TRBV5-6 to TRBJ2-4, with D perhaps TRBD1 or TRBD2 (6 bases each). This CDR3 region has 14 residues. The V gene lost 1 base and the J gene lost 4 bases, with 9 bases spanning the gap. Germline CDR1 and CDR2: SGHDT and YYEEEE.